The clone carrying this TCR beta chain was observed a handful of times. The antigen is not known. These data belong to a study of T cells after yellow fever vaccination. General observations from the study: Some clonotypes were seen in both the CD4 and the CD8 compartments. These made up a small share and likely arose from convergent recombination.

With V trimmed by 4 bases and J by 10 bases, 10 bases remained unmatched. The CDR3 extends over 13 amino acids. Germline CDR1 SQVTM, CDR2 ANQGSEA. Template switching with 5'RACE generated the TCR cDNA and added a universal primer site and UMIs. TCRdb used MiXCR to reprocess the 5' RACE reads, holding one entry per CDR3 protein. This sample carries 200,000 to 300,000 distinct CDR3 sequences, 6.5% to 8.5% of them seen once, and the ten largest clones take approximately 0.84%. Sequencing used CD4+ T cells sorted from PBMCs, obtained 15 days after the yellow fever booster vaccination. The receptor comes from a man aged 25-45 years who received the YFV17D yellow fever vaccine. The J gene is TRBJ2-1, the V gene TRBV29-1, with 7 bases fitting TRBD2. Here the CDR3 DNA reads TGCAGCGTTGGGGAGGGACCGGCCGGAGAGCAGTTCTTC. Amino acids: CSVGEGPAGEQFF.